The rows below give T cell receptor beta chains drawn from one sample of a study of blood T cell repertoires in COVID-19. Generated by immunoSEQ multiplex PCR, the TCRdb table keeps only in-frame clones and is missing some. The table has about 140,000 clones, roughly 90% seen once. Sequencing used peripheral blood. These TCRs come from a human donor with COVID-19, enrolled during active disease. The donor label of this sample is uncertain. CDR3s include the opening cysteine and the closing phenylalanine or tryptophan. A D gene is named only where the DNA matches it firmly. A clone size is listed for some rows: how often the clone was seen (once, few, many), or a class if it is expanded.

16 TRBJ1-1 TRBV19 TRBD1 - TGTGCCAGTAGTTACCGGGACAGGGGAATAGGCACTGAAGCTTTCTTT CASSYRDRGIGTEAFF
15 TRBJ2-5 TRBV4-1 - - TGCGCCAGCAGCCAAGGGGTCCGCGGGGAAGAGACCCAGTACTTC CASSQGVRGEETQYF
14 TRBJ2-1 TRBV7-9 - - TGTGCCAGCAGCTTAGATGTCAGTTACAATGAGCAGTTCTTC CASSLDVSYNEQFF
19 TRBJ2-5 TRBV6-2/TRBV6-3 TRBD2 - TGTGCCAGCAGTTACAACCCTAGCGGGGGGGCCGGGGAGAGGAGGACCCAGTACTTC CASSYNPSGGAGERRTQYF
13 TRBJ1-5 TRBV30 - - TGTGCCTGGAGTGTGGTTCGGGGACAGCCCCAGCATTTT CAWSVVRGQPQHF
15 TRBJ1-1 TRBV25-1 - - TGTGCCAGCAGTGATCCCGGGACACCGTTGGGTGAAGCTTTCTTT CASSDPGTPLGEAFF
15 TRBJ2-6 TRBV9 - - TGTGCCAGCAGCGTAGTTAGTTCTGGGGCCAACGTCCTGACTTTC CASSVVSSGANVLTF
13 TRBJ1-6 TRBV9 - once TGTGCCAGCAGCGTACAGGGTAATTCACCCCTCCACTTT CASSVQGNSPLHF
12 TRBJ2-5 TRBV3-1/TRBV3-2 - few TGTGCCAGCAGCCAGAGTCAAGAGACCCAGTACTTC CASSQSQETQYF
14 TRBJ1-1 TRBV3-1/TRBV3-2 TRBD1 - TGTGCCAGCAGCAGACTCGACAGGGCTAGTGAAGCTTTCTTT CASSRLDRASEAFF
13 TRBJ2-3 TRBV12-3/TRBV12-4 - - TGTGCCAGCGAGGTCTTTAGCACAGATACGCAGTATTTT CASEVFSTDTQYF